The source of this TCR beta chain is a study of blood T cells in healthy people across ages. General study findings and limits: Conclusively comparing naive with antigen-experienced cells was impossible with unsorted PBMCs.

V was pared by 6 bases and J by 1 base, with 5 bases of the junction left unmatched. Germline values: CDR1 MNHEY, CDR2 SVGAGI. The CDR3 contains 14 residues. Regarding this clonotype: The antigen is unknown.

Sample-barcoded 5' priming and a J-beta primer mix drove a second PCR of about 6 to 12 cycles. TCRdb fed the 5' RACE reads into MiXCR, producing one record per CDR3 protein. The sample shows 850,000 to 1,300,000 distinct CDR3 sequences, less than 50% of them seen only once. Sequenced input: blood. The chain is built from TRBV6-5 and TRBJ1-2, with 7 bases identical to TRBD1. The clonotype was recovered from a woman between 55 and 75 years old in good health. CDR3 loop: CASRGQRSNYGYTF. In DNA form, the CDR3 reads TGTGCCAGCAGGGGACAGAGAAGTAACTATGGCTACACCTTC.